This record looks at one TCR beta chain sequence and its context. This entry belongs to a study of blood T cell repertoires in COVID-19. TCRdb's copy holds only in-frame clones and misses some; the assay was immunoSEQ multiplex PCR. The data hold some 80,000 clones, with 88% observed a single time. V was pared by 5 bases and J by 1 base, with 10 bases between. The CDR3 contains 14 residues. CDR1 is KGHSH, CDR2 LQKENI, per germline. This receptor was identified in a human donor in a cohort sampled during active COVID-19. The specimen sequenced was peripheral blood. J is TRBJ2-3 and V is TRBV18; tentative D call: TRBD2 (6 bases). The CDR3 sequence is CASSGGIRTDTQYF. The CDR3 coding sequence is TGTGCCAGCTCAGGGGGGATTCGCACAGATACGCAGTATTTT.